The clone carrying this TCR beta chain was observed a single time. What it recognizes is unknown. This record comes from a study of T and B cells in COVID-19 patients. Across the whole study: Of 20 active-infection patients, approximately 12 were critically ill with mechanical ventilation or extracorporeal membrane oxygenation. Points from the study as a whole: At recovery TRB diversity and richness exceeded healthy donors, after highly clonal active COVID-19 repertoires. Exclusive to the recovered cohort were 2,000 to 2,500 TCR clusters, 30 to 40 of them with low generation probability.

Multiplex PCR with BIOMED2 TRB-A/B primer pools amplified TRB rearrangements. TCRdb recomputed calls from the multiplex PCR reads with MiXCR, one row per CDR3 protein. Here the sample spans 6,400 or so distinct CDR3 sequences, about 26% being singletons. In germline, CDR1 is MNHEY, CDR2 SVGAGI. With V trimmed by 6 bases and J by 4 bases, 4 bases remained unmatched. CDR3 length: 13 amino acids. Each TRB amplification used about 250-550 ng of genomic DNA from blood. The TCR comes from a human donor with active COVID-19. The sequencing input was blood. The V call is TRBV6-5, the J call TRBJ2-7; 9 bases fit TRBD1. For the CDR3, the DNA is TGTGCCAGCAGACAGGGGGCGCGATACGAGCAGTACTTC. Its translation is CASRQGARYEQYF.